The 10 T cell receptor beta chains below were found in one sample sequenced in a study of blood T cell repertoires in COVID-19. The data were produced by immunoSEQ multiplex PCR, yet TCRdb's version contains in-frame clones alone and is incomplete. The sample lists about 210,000 clones; roughly four fifths were seen once. The sample comprised peripheral blood. These receptors were collected from a woman aged 45-59 years with active or convalescent COVID-19.

This clone has a single count. The chain carries TRBV7-2 and TRBJ1-6; no definite D call. The CDR3 spans 14 residues. V lost 5 bases to trimming and J lost 7 bases, with 12 bases between them. Germline-derived CDR1 and CDR2 are SGHTA and FQGNSA. The CDR3 here is CASSPTGYNSPLHF. The CDR3 DNA is TGTGCCAGCAGCCCGACTGGATACAATTCACCCCTCCACTTT.

The chain uses TRBV6-5 and TRBJ2-5; D may be TRBD2 (6 bases). The CDR3 runs 11 residues. With 10 bases removed from V and 7 bases from J, the gap between germline ends came to 13 bases. Germline V gives CDR1 MNHEY, CDR2 SVGAGI. CDR3 nucleotide sequence: TGTGCCACTTGGAGGGTAGGGACCCAGTACTTC. Translated, it gives CATWRVGTQYF.

J is TRBJ2-7 and V is TRBV2, with TRBD1 as a possible D gene (5 bases). Germline V gene lookup returns CDR1 SNHLY and CDR2 FYNNEI. V lost 7 bases to trimming and J lost 2 bases, with 12 bases between them. The CDR3 covers 13 residues. CDR3 loop: CASTVDRTYEQYV. The CDR3 nucleotides read TGTGCCAGCACCGTAGACAGAACCTACGAGCAGTACGTC.

The V gene is TRBV20-1, the J gene TRBJ1-1, with TRBD1 as a possible D gene (5 bases). Per germline, CDR1 DFQATT and CDR2 SNEGSKA (reference sequence). V lost 3 bases and J lost 5, with 13 bases in between. This CDR3 has 13 amino acids. CDR3 bases: TGCAGTGCTAGTCGGGGGAAATGGACTGAAGCTTTCTTT. Amino acid sequence: CSASRGKWTEAFF.

This clone was detected only once. DNA for the CDR3: TGCGCCAGCAGCCCCGCCCCTCTCCGAGCGGGGGGCTACAATGAGCAGTTCTTC. Its translation: CASSPAPLRAGGYNEQFF. The V call is TRBV5-1, the J call TRBJ2-1; 9 bases line up with TRBD2. Germline V gives CDR1 SGHRS, CDR2 YFSETQ. This CDR3 region has 18 residues. Trimming took 4 bases from V and 3 from J; bases not matched to a gene: 14.

The chain links TRBV29-1 to TRBJ1-2, with 9 bases matching TRBD1. This CDR3 has 12 residues. The germline V gene encodes CDR1 SQVTM and CDR2 ANQGSEA. The trim removed 5 bases at V and 4 bases at J, leaving 2 bases unmatched. The CDR3 DNA follows: TGCAGCGTTAAACAGGGGGCCTATGGCTACACCTTC. Its translation: CSVKQGAYGYTF.

The V and J genes are TRBV5-4 and TRBJ1-2; D not resolved. Germline assignment: CDR1 SGHNT and CDR2 YYREEE (reference sequence). The CDR3 has 14 residues. Trimming left V 0 bases short and J 4 bases short, with 10 bases between. CDR3 DNA: TGTGCCAGCAGCTTGGAGGTAGCGACCTATGGCTACACCTTC. It codes for CASSLEVATYGYTF.

The chain joins TRBV19 to TRBJ1-1, with D hard to call. The CDR3 totals 13 residues. Trimming left V 3 bases short and J 4 bases short, with 9 bases between. Germline values: CDR1 LNHDA, CDR2 SQIVND (reference sequence). The CDR3 DNA sequence: TGTGCCAGTAGTATGGGGAGGGCCACTGAAGCTTTCTTT. It is translated as CASSMGRATEAFF.

The chain carries TRBV15 and TRBJ2-1, with D tentatively TRBD2 (5 bases). The CDR3 sequence is 16 residues long. Trimming shortened V by 3 bases and J by 7 bases, and 19 bases separated the two germline ends. The V gene's germline CDR1 is LNHNV and CDR2 YYDKDF (reference sequence). Written as DNA, the CDR3 is TGTGCCACCAGCAGCCCCACGGACGGGCGGGCTAATGAGCAGTTCTTC. As protein: CATSSPTDGRANEQFF.

This chain links TRBV2 with TRBJ2-5; D possibly corresponds to TRBD1 (5 bases). The CDR3 consists of 14 residues. Germline lookup yields CDR1 SNHLY and CDR2 FYNNEI. V was trimmed by 3 bases and J by 5 bases, leaving 13 bases between them. This CDR3 is CASSEFRAGETQYF. DNA of the CDR3: TGTGCCAGCAGTGAGTTCAGGGCTGGGGAGACCCAGTACTTC.